The rows below give T cell receptor beta chains drawn from one sample of a study of CD8+ T cells in alopecia areata. TCRdb keeps only in-frame clones here, not all; method: immunoSEQ multiplex PCR. Among about 190,000 clones listed, 60% were seen once. Material: CD4+ T cells sorted from blood, obtained at week 4, from a patient treated with tofacitinib. The source of these receptors is a human donor with alopecia areata. CDR3s include the opening cysteine and the closing phenylalanine or tryptophan. D genes are given only for firm matches. The size field is filled for only some rows; it gives once, few, many or a size class.

d_gene	v_gene	j_gene	abundance	CDR3nt	CDR3aa
NA	TRBV15	TRBJ2-6	few	TGTGCCACCAGCAGAGGTGGGGATGGGGCCAACGTCCTGACTTTC	CATSRGGDGANVLTF
NA	TRBV6-5	TRBJ1-1	NA	TGTGCCAGCCGAACGCGGTTGGGCACTGAAGCTTTCTTT	CASRTRLGTEAFF
NA	TRBV2	TRBJ1-5	NA	TGTGCCAGCAGTGAAGGCAGGGTGGGCAATCAGCCCCAGCATTTT	CASSEGRVGNQPQHF
NA	TRBV5-1	TRBJ1-2	NA	TGCGCCAGCAGCGGTCGACAGGCGAATATTCTCGGGGTCACCTTC	CASSGRQANILGVTF
NA	TRBV7-2	TRBJ2-2	NA	TGTGCCAGCAGCATACAGGAGAACACCGGGGAGCTGTTTTTT	CASSIQENTGELFF
NA	TRBV7-9	TRBJ1-1	NA	TGTGCCAGCAGCTTGGTCCGGGACACTGAAGCTTTCTTT	CASSLVRDTEAFF
NA	TRBV30	TRBJ1-4	once	TGTGCCGCCAGCGGGGAAAAACTGTTTTTT	CAASGEKLFF
NA	TRBV6-6	TRBJ2-7	few	TGTGCCAGCAGCGCCGGGGACTCAAGTCGGAGTTCGTACTTC	CASSAGDSSRSSYF
TRBD1	TRBV29-1	TRBJ2-7	NA	TGCAGCGTGGGGACAGGGCGCGAGCAGTACTTC	CSVGTGREQYF
NA	TRBV19	TRBJ1-1	NA	TGTGCCAGTAGTATAGAGCGCACTGAAGCTTTCTTT	CASSIERTEAFF
TRBD1	TRBV30	TRBJ2-7	NA	TGTGCCTGGAGGAGTGGACAGGGTGAAAACTTC	CAWRSGQGENF
NA	TRBV7-3	TRBJ2-1	few	TGTGCCAGCAGCTTAGGGGGGGAGCAGTTCTTC	CASSLGGEQFF
NA	TRBV29-1	TRBJ2-3	NA	TGCAGCGTTGGTAACGGCGTCTTGACCGGGGGCACAGATACGCAGTATTTT	CSVGNGVLTGGTDTQYF
TRBD2	TRBV5-1	TRBJ2-1	NA	TGCGCCAGCAGCCGACTAGCGGGAGGGCCCAATGAGCAGTTCTTC	CASSRLAGGPNEQFF
NA	TRBV30	TRBJ2-4	NA	TGTGCCTGGACGTCGGGGGGCACGGCCAAAAACATTCAGTACTTC	CAWTSGGTAKNIQYF
TRBD1	TRBV29-1	TRBJ2-3	few	TGCAGCGTTGACGGACAGGGGGCTGGAACAGATACGCAGTATTTT	CSVDGQGAGTDTQYF
TRBD2	TRBV15	TRBJ2-1	NA	TGTGCCACCAGCAGAGAACTAGCGGGAGAGGGGGAGCAGTTCTTC	CATSRELAGEGEQFF
NA	TRBV25-1	TRBJ2-2	once	TGTGCCAGCAGTGAAAGGTGGAGGGCATCCTCCAACGGGGAGCTGTTTTTT	CASSERWRASSNGELFF
NA	TRBV4-2	TRBJ1-4	NA	TGTGCCAGCAGCCAAGATCTCATTGAAAAACTGTTTTTT	CASSQDLIEKLFF
NA	TRBV2	TRBJ2-2	NA	TGTGCCAGCAGTGAGTTAGCGGATCTGAACACCGGGGAGCTGTTTTTT	CASSELADLNTGELFF
NA	TRBV5-1	TRBJ1-2	NA	TGCGCCAGCAGCCTGGTGGTGGCAGCGGCGAGCGGCTACACCTTC	CASSLVVAAASGYTF
TRBD1	TRBV30	TRBJ1-2	NA	TGTGCCTGGAGCCCCGGACAGGTTTTTTATGGCTACACCTTC	CAWSPGQVFYGYTF
NA	TRBV5-1	TRBJ2-1	few	TGCGCCAGCAGCCTTGGGTCGGGAGACTGGCAGTTCTTC	CASSLGSGDWQFF
NA	TRBV6-1	TRBJ2-1	NA	TGTGCCAGCGGGAAACAGGGATTAGGGAACAATGAGCAGTTCTTC	CASGKQGLGNNEQFF
NA	TRBV30	TRBJ1-2	NA	TGTGCCTGGAGTGTATGGGGGAGCTATGGCTACACCTTC	CAWSVWGSYGYTF
NA	TRBV11-2	TRBJ2-3	NA	TGTGCCAGCAGCTTGTTAGGCACCCGCACAGATACGCAGTATTTT	CASSLLGTRTDTQYF
NA	TRBV9	TRBJ2-5	NA	TGTGCCAGCAGCGTATCAGTACTGGAAGAGACCCAGTACTTC	CASSVSVLEETQYF
NA	TRBV29-1	TRBJ1-4	NA	TGCAGCGTCCGACCGGGGCTAACTAATGAAAAACTGTTTTTT	CSVRPGLTNEKLFF
NA	TRBV6-6	TRBJ2-1	NA	TGTGCCAGCAGTTTATACCGGGACACGGACAATGAGCAGTTCTTC	CASSLYRDTDNEQFF
NA	TRBV28	TRBJ2-7	once	TGTGCCAGCGCCGACGGGGGACGGTCGGCCTACGAGCAGTACTTC	CASADGGRSAYEQYF
NA	TRBV9	TRBJ1-1	once	TGTGCCAGCAGCAGACAGTCGAACACTGAAGCTTTCTTT	CASSRQSNTEAFF
NA	TRBV29-1	TRBJ2-3	NA	TGCAGCGTAGGGCGTAGCACAGATACGCAGTATTTT	CSVGRSTDTQYF
NA	TRBV5-1	TRBJ2-2	few	TGCGCCAGCAGCTTGGCTGCGGGGAACACCGGGGAGCTGTTTTTT	CASSLAAGNTGELFF
TRBD1	TRBV29-1	TRBJ2-7	few	TGCAGCTTGGGGGACAGGCAAAACTACGAGCAGTACTTC	CSLGDRQNYEQYF
NA	TRBV30	TRBJ1-2	NA	TGTGCCTGGAGTGTAGTAAGGGCCTCAGGGGACTATGGCTACACCTTC	CAWSVVRASGDYGYTF
TRBD1	TRBV5-1	TRBJ2-2	NA	TGCGCCAGCAGCCTGATCACAGGGGCCCTCGGGGAGCTGTTTTTT	CASSLITGALGELFF
NA	TRBV5-4	TRBJ2-5	NA	TGTGCCAGCAGCAAGTCGCAGCGGACCCAAGAGACCCAGTACTTC	CASSKSQRTQETQYF
NA	TRBV7-3	TRBJ2-7	NA	TGTGCCAGCAGCTCAACCCGACTTACCTTCTCCTACGAGCAGTACTTC	CASSSTRLTFSYEQYF
TRBD1	TRBV29-1	TRBJ1-1	few	TGCAGCGTAACAGGGGGCGCAGGGAACACTGAAGCTTTCTTT	CSVTGGAGNTEAFF
TRBD1	TRBV19	TRBJ2-6	NA	TGTGCCAGTATCCCAGGGGGCTCTGGGGCCAACGTCCTGACTTTC	CASIPGGSGANVLTF
NA	TRBV4-1	TRBJ2-4	NA	TGCGCCAGCAGCCAAGGCTCGGCCGTTGGGTTTGCCAAAAACATTCAGTACTTC	CASSQGSAVGFAKNIQYF
NA	TRBV7-9	TRBJ2-1	NA	TGTGCCAGCAGCTTAGTAGGGGTCTCGATCTTC	CASSLVGVSIF